The 7 T cell receptor beta chains given below trace back to one sample, sequenced in a study of T cell clonotyping in hematopoietic cell transplantation. TCRdb keeps only in-frame clones here, not all; method: immunoSEQ multiplex PCR. The sample carries around 15,000 clones, around 55% recorded once. The source was PBMCs, collected 30 days after allogeneic stem cell transplant. These receptors came from a male patient aged 45-60 years who had an allogeneic stem cell transplant from an unrelated donor, so T cells may come from the graft donor. Some clones in this sample may be carry-over from other donors' samples.

About this clone: Other DNA sequences within the sample encode an identical CDR3. The genes are TRBV5-6 and TRBJ2-7; no definite D call. The ends were cut back, 0 bases at V and 4 bases at J, with 8 bases in the middle. The CDR3 has 13 residues. CDR1 is SGHDT, CDR2 YYEEEE, per germline. The CDR3 here is CASSLARSYEQYF. The CDR3 DNA follows: TGTGCCAGCAGCTTGGCTAGGAGTTACGAGCAGTACTTC.

The J gene is TRBJ2-1, the V gene TRBV4-1; D is uncertain. Germline-derived CDR1 and CDR2 are MGHRA and YSYEKL. CDR3 length equals 11 residues. Trimming removed 4 bases from V and 8 bases from J, with 6 bases in between. The CDR3 nucleotides read TGCGCCAGCAGCCCCGGGTATGAGCAGTTCTTC. Translated: CASSPGYEQFF.

The chain has TRBV30 and TRBJ2-7; D possibly corresponds to TRBD1 (5 bases). V was cut by 7 bases and J by 1 base, with 17 bases left in between. Germline V gene sequence: CDR1 GTSNPN, CDR2 SVGIG (reference sequence). This CDR3 contains 14 residues. The CDR3 protein is CASTWAGRSYEQYF. In DNA, the CDR3 is TGTGCCTCCACATGGGCAGGGCGATCCTACGAGCAGTACTTC.

This clone was found a few times. V usage is TRBV19 and J usage is TRBJ1-1, with D unresolved. The V end lost 1 base, the J end lost 10 bases, and 10 bases lay between the germline ends. In germline, CDR1 is LNHDA, CDR2 SQIVND (reference sequence). The CDR3 covers 12 residues. DNA for the CDR3: TGTGCCAGTAGTATAGGGGTCGGGAGAGCTTTCTTT. Amino acid sequence: CASSIGVGRAFF.

The J gene is TRBJ2-2, the V gene TRBV29-1; the D is unclear. Between the trimmed V and J ends, which lost 7 bases and 6 bases, there was a span of 9 bases. From germline, CDR1 is SQVTM and CDR2 ANQGSEA. CDR3 length: 11 amino acids. The chain's CDR3 is CSGRVSGELFF. CDR3 bases: TGCAGCGGAAGGGTTTCCGGGGAGCTGTTTTTT.

Of note for this clone: The junction does not match germline at one end; this may be a read error. V gene TRBV19 combines with J gene TRBJ2-7; 7 nucleotides agree with TRBD2. The length of the CDR3 is 15 residues. In germline, CDR1 is LNHDA, CDR2 SQIVND (reference sequence). DNA of the CDR3: TGTGCCAGTAGTCCCGGACTAGTGGGAGCCCACGAGCAGCACTTC. This sequence encodes CASSPGLVGAHEQHF.

The V gene is TRBV30, the J gene TRBJ2-7; TRBD2 matches at 8 bases. The CDR3 is 14 amino acids. V trimming: 5 bases; J trimming: 2 bases; junction bases outside the gene matches: 8. Germline values: CDR1 GTSNPN, CDR2 SVGIG (reference sequence). The CDR3 region has the DNA TGTGCCTGGCAGGGACTAGACCAAGCCTACGAGCAGTACTTC. Its protein is CAWQGLDQAYEQYF.